One sample yielded the 18 T cell receptor beta chains listed below, sequenced in a study of T-cell reconstitution after alpha-beta-depleted transplantation in children. It was with unique molecular identifiers that the TCRbeta library was prepared. MiXCR was run by TCRdb on the PCR reads, yielding one entry per CDR3 protein. The sample records more than 75,000 distinct CDR3 sequences, 20% to 25% being singletons. The sample in question was PBMCs, obtained before TCRalphabeta/CD19-depleted stem cell transplant. The receptor source for this set is a boy aged 2 to 10 with acute lymphoblastic leukemia, due to receive a stem cell transplant.

There are a few counts of this clonotype. The chain links TRBV10-1 to TRBJ2-1, with 7 bases matching TRBD2. CDR1 WNHNN and CDR2 SYGVQD come from the germline V gene (reference sequence). V lost 7 bases, J lost 10 bases, and 19 bases stayed unmatched. This CDR3 has 16 amino acids. DNA for the CDR3: TGCGCCAGCATTTCTAGCGGAGGGGCCAAAAGCCAGGAGCAGTTCTTC. Amino acid sequence: CASISSGGAKSQEQFF.

This clonotype showed up just a few times. In DNA, the CDR3 is TGCGCCAGCAGCCAAGGACCGACGAACACTGAAGCTTTCTTT. Translated, it gives CASSQGPTNTEAFF. The V call is TRBV4-1, the J call TRBJ1-1, with D uncertain. V was clipped by 1 base and J by 1 base, with 7 bases between them. The CDR3 is 14 amino acids. The germline V gene encodes CDR1 MGHRA and CDR2 YSYEKL.

In DNA, the CDR3 is TGTGCCAGCAGTCCACTGACAGGGGGAGGTGGAACTGAAGCTTTCTTT. This sequence encodes CASSPLTGGGGTEAFF. V is TRBV28 and J is TRBJ1-1; 9 nucleotides line up with TRBD1. Germline loops: CDR1 MDHEN, CDR2 SYDVKM. The CDR3 runs to 16 residues. V was clipped by 5 bases and J by 5 bases; unmatched bases: 12.

This clonotype was seen a handful of times. The V gene is TRBV29-1, the J gene TRBJ2-3; D uncertain. Germline V gene lookup returns CDR1 SQVTM and CDR2 ANQGSEA. The V end lost 0 bases, the J end lost 1 base, and 8 bases lay between the germline ends. This CDR3 is built from 14 residues. The CDR3 DNA follows: TGCAGCGTTGAAGACCGACGGGGCACAGATACGCAGTATTTT. It yields the protein CSVEDRRGTDTQYF.

This clonotype was recorded a few times. The CDR3 protein is CASSSGLADTDTQYF. CDR3 DNA sequence: TGTGCCAGCAGCTCCGGACTAGCGGATACAGATACGCAGTATTTT. V is TRBV5-6 and J is TRBJ2-3, with 10 positions matching TRBD2. V was clipped by 3 bases and J by 3 bases; unmatched bases: 4. The germline CDR1 and CDR2 sequences are SGHDT and YYEEEE. The CDR3 has 15 amino acids.

The V gene is TRBV28, the J gene TRBJ2-3; D unresolved. V lost 11 bases, J lost 0 bases, and 6 bases lay in between. The germline V gene has CDR1 MDHEN and CDR2 SYDVKM. The CDR3 is made up of 11 amino acids. CDR3 sequence: CAVTSTDTQYF. The DNA of the CDR3 is TGTGCCGTGACTAGCACAGATACGCAGTATTTT.

This rearrangement joins TRBV24-1 to TRBJ2-3; 10 bases are shared with TRBD2. Germline assignment: CDR1 KGHDR and CDR2 SFDVKD. V lost 5 bases, J lost 2 bases, and 6 bases stayed unmatched. The CDR3 contains 16 residues. The CDR3 sequence is CATSGGTSEVTDTQYF. Here the CDR3 DNA reads TGTGCCACCAGTGGGGGGACTAGCGAGGTCACAGATACGCAGTATTTT.

This chain links TRBV21-1 with TRBJ1-5; no check of the table's D call, TRBD1, against the DNA was made. TRBV21-1 is recorded as a pseudogene. CDR3 length: 16 residues. This CDR3 reads CASSKDRGGDREPQHF. CDR3 coding DNA: TGTGCCAGCAGCAAAGACAGGGGGGGCGATAGGGAGCCCCAGCATTTT.

The chain is built from TRBV12-3 or TRBV12-4 and TRBJ2-7; D is undetermined. CDR3 length: 18 residues. Trimming took off 1 base at V and 3 bases at J, with 22 bases between the two ends. CDR3 sequence reads: CASSLGPAGPTSLYEQYF. CDR3 DNA sequence: TGTGCCAGCAGTTTAGGCCCGGCAGGCCCAACTTCCCTCTACGAGCAGTACTTC.

There are a few counts of this clonotype. The chain employs TRBV20-1 and TRBJ2-7; no clear D. From germline, CDR1 is DFQATT and CDR2 SNEGSKA (reference sequence). V lost 5 bases, J lost 2 bases, and 10 bases lay in between. CDR3 length: 12 amino acids. In nucleotides, the CDR3 is TGCAGTGCTGGAAGGCAGACCTACGAGCAGTACTTC. Translation: CSAGRQTYEQYF.

This clonotype was detected many times. The rearrangement uses TRBV7-2 and TRBJ2-1; D is unresolved. This CDR3 is 13 amino acids long. In germline, CDR1 is SGHTA, CDR2 FQGNSA. V was shortened by 4 bases and J by 6 bases, with 10 bases between the two germline ends. The CDR3 region is CASSSVFTNEQFF. CDR3 bases: TGTGCCAGCAGCTCCGTATTCACCAATGAGCAGTTCTTC.

The chain employs TRBV12-3 or TRBV12-4 and TRBJ2-7, with D unclear. This CDR3 is built from 11 residues. Trimming left V 6 bases short and J 5 bases short, with 8 bases between. This chain's CDR3 is CASSQWDEQYF. The DNA of the CDR3 is TGTGCCAGCAGCCAATGGGACGAGCAGTACTTC.

The gene calls are TRBV20-1 and TRBJ1-1; the D is unclear. Between the trimmed V and J ends, which lost 3 bases and 2 bases, there was a span of 16 bases. This CDR3 comprises 15 residues. CDR1 DFQATT and CDR2 SNEGSKA come from the germline V gene (reference sequence). DNA for the CDR3: TGCAGTGCTAGTTGGGAGTTGGAAGGAAACACTGAAGCTTTCTTT. Its translation: CSASWELEGNTEAFF.

The V call is TRBV7-2, the J call TRBJ2-7, with 10 bases lining up with TRBD2. V trimming: 3 bases; J trimming: 2 bases; junction bases outside the gene matches: 7. The CDR3 runs 16 residues. Germline V gene lookup returns CDR1 SGHTA and CDR2 FQGNSA. In nucleotides, the CDR3 is TGTGCCAGCAGCTTGATGGCTAGCGGGGGCACCTACGAGCAGTACTTC. Its translation: CASSLMASGGTYEQYF. Combining the CDR3 with reference TRBV7-2 and TRBJ2-7 gives the whole variable domain GAGVSQSPSNKVTEKGKDVELRCDPISGHTALYWYRQSLGQGLEFLIYFQGNSAPDKSGLPSDRFSAERTGGSVSTLTIQRTQQEDSAVYLCASSLMASGGTYEQYFGPGTRLTVT.

The V call is TRBV19, the J call TRBJ2-2, with D unclear. Germline V gene lookup returns CDR1 LNHDA and CDR2 SQIVND (reference sequence). Trimming stripped 2 bases from V and 3 bases from J, with 10 bases between. The CDR3 loop spans 15 amino acids. CDR3 in DNA: TGTGCCAGTAGTATACGCGACTCATACACCGGGGAGCTGTTTTTT. This sequence encodes CASSIRDSYTGELFF.

V and J are TRBV28 and TRBJ1-2; 7 bases line up with TRBD1. This CDR3 spans 15 amino acids. Per germline, CDR1 MDHEN and CDR2 SYDVKM. With 5 bases clipped from V and 8 bases from J, the junction kept 14 bases outside the gene matches. The CDR3 reads CASSHNTGTVIGYTF. The CDR3, as DNA: TGTGCCAGCAGTCATAACACCGGGACAGTGATAGGCTACACCTTC.

The chain joins TRBV29-1 to TRBJ2-1, with a tentative D call TRBD2 (6 bases). Germline CDR1 and CDR2: SQVTM and ANQGSEA. The CDR3 has 14 residues. V lost 7 bases and J 1 base, leaving 14 bases between the germline ends. CDR3 in amino acids: CSGGVGKSYNEQFF. The CDR3, as DNA: TGCAGCGGGGGGGTGGGTAAATCCTACAATGAGCAGTTCTTC.

The chain has TRBV5-1 and TRBJ2-7; D gene unclear. This CDR3 comprises 12 residues. Germline loops: CDR1 SGHRS, CDR2 YFSETQ. V was clipped by 0 bases and J by 3 bases, with 4 bases between them. The CDR3 nucleotides read TGCGCCAGCAGCTTGGGTTACTACGAGCAGTACTTC. Translating gives CASSLGYYEQYF.